This TCR beta chain emerged from a study of OX40 agonist ivuxolimab in advanced cancers. Study observations and caveats: Averaged across samples, CD8+ T cells carried more expanded clones than CD4+ did.

Per the germline V gene, CDR1 is MGHRA and CDR2 is YSYEKL. Trimming removed 5 bases at V and 2 bases at J, with 13 bases between. The length of the CDR3 is 15 residues. Some clones are missing from TCRdb's copy, which holds only in-frame ones; the method was immunoSEQ multiplex PCR. The top ten clones hold more than 0.8% of a sample with around 150,000 clones, around 93% of them seen once. Remarks on this clone: Its antigen remains unknown.

The sample was CD4+ or CD8+ T cells sorted from blood, taken in a trial of the OX40 agonist ivuxolimab. The genes are TRBV4-1 and TRBJ1-3; TRBD1 is a possible D gene (6 bases). The source of this sequence is an adult with an advanced solid tumor such as melanoma, head and neck, liver or kidney cancer. The CDR3 DNA sequence: TGCGCCAGCAGCAAACTACAGGGAACTGGAAACACCATATATTTT. As protein: CASSKLQGTGNTIYF.